This paragraph covers one T cell receptor (beta chain) sequence. Antigen specificity is unknown. This record comes from a study of T cells after yellow fever vaccination. The germline gives CDR1 MNHEY, CDR2 SMNVEV (reference sequence). The CDR3 consists of 13 residues. The V end was cut by 6 bases, the J end by 5 bases, with 11 bases between. Study results and caveats: Compared with primary, the secondary response was weaker and peaked at day 5, not 15. Within FACS-sorted repertoires, abundant clonotypes contaminating from the bulk population could be present. Booster sampling recovered most clones from primary vaccination (96% CD4, around 88% CD8).

TCRdb analysed the 5' RACE reads with MiXCR anew, one entry per CDR3 protein. Of roughly 120,000 distinct CDR3 sequences listed, roughly 8.9% were seen once; the top ten hold roughly 23%. This receptor was taken from a man aged 30 to 39 who received the YFV17D yellow fever vaccine. The V gene is TRBV27, the J gene TRBJ2-1, with no clear D. Sample: CD8+ T cells sorted from PBMCs, taken 45 days after the yellow fever booster vaccination. CDR3 DNA sequence: TGTGCCAGCAGCCCCAGTAAGAACAATGAGCAGTTCTTC. Encoded protein: CASSPSKNNEQFF.